Below are 18 T cell receptor beta chains sequenced from a single sample in a study of response to subunit inactivated influenza vaccine. TCRdb reprocessed the RT-PCR reads via MiXCR and lists one record per CDR3 protein. Counted here are approximately 530,000 distinct CDR3 sequences, under 8.5% occurring once; the ten biggest clones make up around 13%. The source material was PBMCs from blood, sampled 23 to 25 months after vaccination. Source of these receptors: a man between 45 and 75 years old who received an inactivated influenza vaccine.

There are many counts of this clonotype. This chain connects TRBV7-2 to TRBJ2-3; D is unresolved. The CDR3 has 13 residues. The V gene lost 2 bases and the J gene lost 5 bases, with 8 bases spanning the gap. Germline CDR1 and CDR2: SGHTA and FQGNSA. The CDR3 DNA follows: TGTGCCAGCAGCTTATTAAATCAAGATACGCAGTATTTT. It codes for CASSLLNQDTQYF.

This clonotype was counted many times. This chain uses TRBV20-1 with TRBJ2-5; 11 nucleotides agree with TRBD1. J was trimmed by 4 bases and V by 7 bases; bases with no gene match: 2. CDR1 is DFQATT, CDR2 SNEGSKA, per germline (reference sequence). This CDR3 comprises 12 residues. CDR3 protein: CSGTGGRETQYF. CDR3 nucleotide sequence: TGCAGTGGGACAGGGGGCCGAGAGACCCAGTACTTC.

This clonotype was seen a handful of times. The chain is built from TRBV3-1 and TRBJ2-3; a weak D match, TRBD2 (6 bases). Germline assignment: CDR1 LGHDT and CDR2 YNNKEL (reference sequence). V lost 0 bases and J lost 0, with 13 bases in between. CDR3 length equals 17 residues. CDR3 loop: CASSQDGRSGSTDTQYF. The CDR3 DNA reads as TGTGCCAGCAGCCAAGATGGTCGAAGCGGGAGCACAGATACGCAGTATTTT.

CDR3 sequence: CASSLDVAGVRAGYTF. Here the CDR3 DNA reads TGTGCCAGCAGCTTGGATGTCGCGGGGGTCAGGGCTGGCTACACCTTC. The chain has TRBV5-5 and TRBJ1-2; D possibly corresponds to TRBD1 (5 bases). Germline V gives CDR1 SGHKS, CDR2 YYEKEE (reference sequence). V gave up 0 bases and J gave up 7 bases, with 19 bases separating them. CDR3 size: 16 residues.

This clonotype was seen once. J is TRBJ2-7 and V is TRBV9; 8 bases are shared with TRBD1. The germline gives CDR1 SGDLS, CDR2 YYNGEE. CDR3 length: 14 amino acids. The trim removed 1 base at V and 7 bases at J, leaving 7 bases unmatched. The CDR3 region has the DNA TGTGCCAGCAGCGTATTGCAGGGGGCGGGAGAGCAGTACTTC. This sequence encodes CASSVLQGAGEQYF. The full variable domain, rest sourced from reference TRBV9 and TRBJ2-7, is DSGVTQTPKHLITATGQRVTLRCSPRSGDLSVYWYQQSLDQGLQFLIQYYNGEERAKGNILERFSAQQFPDLHSELNLSSLELGDSALYFCASSVLQGAGEQYFGPGTRLTVT.

This clonotype was observed a few times. The chain employs TRBV6-8 and TRBJ2-1, with TRBD2 matching 8 bases. V gave up 8 bases and J gave up 9 bases; unmatched junction bases: 18. Germline CDR1 MNHGY, CDR2 SAAAGT. The CDR3 has 16 amino acids. Here the CDR3 DNA reads TGTGCCAGCTCAAGAGGAGCGGGAGTGCCCTGGGGTGAGCAGTTCTTC. It is translated as CASSRGAGVPWGEQFF.

This clonotype was detected many times. The chain employs TRBV12-3 or TRBV12-4 and TRBJ2-5, with unresolved D. This CDR3 has 12 amino acids. Trimming removed 8 bases from V and 2 bases from J, with 9 bases in between. CDR3 DNA: TGTGCCAGCTCACAGCCTCAAGAGACCCAGTACTTC. Translated: CASSQPQETQYF.

This clonotype was observed a single time. The chain joins TRBV5-5 to TRBJ2-2; no clear D. Looked up from germline, CDR1 is SGHKS and CDR2 is YYEKEE (reference sequence). V lost 4 bases and J 1 base, leaving 17 bases between the germline ends. The CDR3 runs to 17 residues. CDR3 nucleotide sequence: TGTGCCAGCAGCCCTGGGCTCCGCGGCTGGAACACCGGGGAGCTGTTTTTT. Translating it yields CASSPGLRGWNTGELFF. The complete variable domain, with remaining parts taken from reference TRBV5-5 and TRBJ2-2, reads DAGVTQSPTHLIKTRGQQVTLRCSPISGHKSVSWYQQVLGQGPQFIFQYYEKEERGRGNFPDRFSARQFPNYSSELNVNALLLGDSALYLCASSPGLRGWNTGELFFGEGSRLTVL.

This clonotype appeared a few times. The V and J genes are TRBV5-1 and TRBJ2-3; TRBD1 matches at 7 bases. The CDR3 length is 14 residues. V dropped 4 bases and J dropped 5; count of bases not matched to a gene: 7. CDR1 is SGHRS and CDR2 is YFSETQ in the germline V gene. CDR3: CASSVTGEVDTQYF. The DNA of the CDR3 is TGCGCCAGCAGCGTCACAGGGGAAGTAGATACGCAGTATTTT.

This chain connects TRBV5-6 to TRBJ2-7, with no clear D. V was cut by 0 bases and J by 3 bases, with 10 bases left in between. CDR1 is SGHDT and CDR2 is YYEEEE in the germline V gene. CDR3 length: 14 amino acids. CDR3 in amino acids: CASSLGAESYEQYF. In DNA, the CDR3 is TGTGCCAGCAGCTTGGGTGCAGAGAGCTACGAGCAGTACTTC.

The rearrangement links TRBV29-1 to TRBJ2-7; D is uncertain. Trimming took 4 bases from V and 3 from J, leaving 7 bases between them. In germline, CDR1 is SQVTM, CDR2 ANQGSEA. The CDR3 contains 11 residues. CDR3 coding DNA: TGCAGCGTTGCACTGGGCTACGAGCAGTACTTC. Its protein is CSVALGYEQYF.

This clonotype has at least ten counts. The rearrangement joins TRBV18 to TRBJ1-1; TRBD1 is a possible D gene (5 bases). This CDR3 is built from 14 residues. Germline CDR1 is KGHSH and CDR2 is LQKENI. Trimming took off 3 bases at V and 2 bases at J, with 10 bases between the two ends. As DNA, the CDR3 is TGTGCCAGCTCACCTCGGACAACTAACACTGAAGCTTTCTTT. Amino acids: CASSPRTTNTEAFF.

Only a few counts were recorded for this clonotype. The V call is TRBV2, the J call TRBJ1-5; no reliable D call. The germline V gene encodes CDR1 SNHLY and CDR2 FYNNEI. V lost 1 base to trimming and J lost 5 bases, with 3 bases between them. This CDR3 spans 12 amino acids. The CDR3 protein is CASSEGDQPQHF. CDR3 nucleotides: TGTGCCAGCAGTGAAGGGGATCAGCCCCAGCATTTT. Complete variable domain (other parts from reference TRBV2 and TRBJ1-5): EPEVTQTPSHQVTQMGQEVILRCVPISNHLYFYWYRQILGQKVEFLVSFYNNEISEKSEIFDDQFSVERPDGSNFTLKIRSTKLEDSAMYFCASSEGDQPQHFGDGTRLSIL.

The rearrangement joins TRBV9 to TRBJ2-2, with D maybe TRBD2 (5 bases). V was clipped by 0 bases and J by 7 bases, with 13 bases between them. The CDR3 totals 15 residues. Germline loops: CDR1 SGDLS, CDR2 YYNGEE. CDR3 coding DNA: TGTGCCAGCAGCGTAGACGGGTCAGAGGGCGGGGAGCTGTTTTTT. As protein: CASSVDGSEGGELFF.

J is TRBJ2-7 and V is TRBV4-1; D ambiguous. Germline assignment: CDR1 MGHRA and CDR2 YSYEKL. This CDR3 spans 15 amino acids. The V end was cut by 0 bases, the J end by 4 bases, with 13 bases between. The chain's CDR3 is CASSQDTYKAYEQYF. As DNA, the CDR3 is TGCGCCAGCAGCCAAGATACTTATAAGGCGTACGAGCAGTACTTC.

This clonotype has a count of ten or more. V gene TRBV29-1 combines with J gene TRBJ2-1, with D unresolved. Trimming removed 4 bases at V and 5 bases at J, with 9 bases between. The CDR3 loop spans 12 amino acids. CDR1 and CDR2 from the germline V gene are SQVTM and ANQGSEA. CDR3 sequence (DNA): TGCAGCGTTGCCCGGCAAGACAATGAGCAGTTCTTC. It is translated as CSVARQDNEQFF.

The rearrangement uses TRBV4-1 and TRBJ2-3; a weak D match, TRBD2 (6 bases). The CDR3 has 15 amino acids. Germline CDR1 is MGHRA and CDR2 is YSYEKL. V lost 2 bases to trimming and J lost 1 base, with 10 bases between them. CDR3 bases: TGCGCCAGCAGCCAAACGGGACTCCGCACAGATACGCAGTATTTT. Translating gives CASSQTGLRTDTQYF.

The DNA of the CDR3 is TGCAGTGCTAGAGGCGGGACAGGGGGAAATCAGCCCCAGCATTTT. Translation gives CSARGGTGGNQPQHF. This chain joins TRBV20-1 and TRBJ1-5; 11 nucleotides agree with TRBD1. Germline loops: CDR1 DFQATT, CDR2 SNEGSKA (reference sequence). The CDR3 contains 15 residues. Trimming took 1 base from V and 4 from J; bases not matched to a gene: 3.